The clone carrying this T cell receptor (beta chain) was seen a handful of times. Its target is unknown. This sample was taken from a study of T cell responses to AZD1222 COVID-19 vaccine. Study as a whole: Second-dose intervals of approximately 4 or approximately 12 weeks were pooled.

Study findings and constraints: Reportedly, nearly half of unique spike TCRs recognized epitopes outside B.1.351/B.1.1.7 mutations. A rise in Spike-specific TCR breadth and depth followed two AZD1222 doses. The donors showed a predominance of white British ancestry and of females, with possible underestimation of clonal diversity.

Per germline, CDR1 MDHEN and CDR2 SYDVKM. Trimming took 3 bases from V and 7 from J; bases not matched to a gene: 5. The CDR3 covers 13 residues. Profiling relied on immunoSEQ multiplex PCR, and the TCRdb table lists in-frame clones only, not all of them. The data show roughly 150,000 clones, with around 90% seen just once and approximately 1.5% held by the top ten. V gene TRBV28 combines with J gene TRBJ1-2; the match to TRBD1 covers 7 bases. This receptor was obtained from an adult in good health. This material consisted of peripheral blood, taken on day 0 of AZD1222 vaccination. The CDR3 sequence: CASSFRDSPGYTF. The CDR3 DNA reads TGTGCCAGCAGTTTCCGGGACAGTCCTGGCTACACCTTC.